Listed below are T cell receptor beta chains from one sample, sequenced in a study of blood T cells in healthy people across ages. TCRdb independently ran MiXCR on the 5' RACE reads; one entry per CDR3 protein. The table has about 730,000 distinct CDR3 sequences, approximately 39% seen once. The sequencing input was blood. These TCRs come from a woman aged 60-75 years in good health. The CDR3 runs from the conserved cysteine through the conserved F or W. D genes are given only for firm matches. The size of a clone is reported for some rows only, either as once, few or many, or as a class for expanded clones.

j_gene	abundance	v_gene	d_gene	CDR3nt	CDR3aa
TRBJ2-1	few	TRBV11-3	TRBD2	TGTGCCAGCAGCCAACACGGGGGGTACAATGAGCAGTTCTTC	CASSQHGGYNEQFF
TRBJ1-2	.	TRBV12-3/TRBV12-4	.	TGTGCCAGCAGCCCGCCTGCCCTATATGGCTATGGCTACACCTTC	CASSPPALYGYGYTF
TRBJ2-1	.	TRBV28	.	TGTGCCAGCAGCGAGACCAGAGTTTGTGAGCAGTTCTTC	CASSETRVCEQFF
TRBJ2-7	.	TRBV10-2	TRBD2	TGCGCCAGCAGACGCACGACTAGCGGGAGTAAAAATGAGCAGTACTTC	CASRRTTSGSKNEQYF
TRBJ2-5	.	TRBV4-2	.	TGTGCCAGCAGCCAAGTAGAACGCGGAGGGAGCGAGACCCAGTACTTC	CASSQVERGGSETQYF
TRBJ2-3	many	TRBV10-3	TRBD2	TGTGCCATCAGTGCGCAACTAGCGGATACGCAGTATTTT	CAISAQLADTQYF
TRBJ2-5	.	TRBV20-1	.	TGCAGTGCTCCCAGTGAAAGCAGGCAAGAGACCCAGTACTTC	CSAPSESRQETQYF
TRBJ2-1	.	TRBV9	.	TGTGCCAGCAGCGTGGCTCAGGGTTCCGGGGGTGAGCAGTTCTTC	CASSVAQGSGGEQFF
TRBJ2-7	.	TRBV20-1	.	TGCAGTGCCTCCAGCTCCATGGACTATCGTACCGAGCAGTACTTC	CSASSSMDYRTEQYF
TRBJ1-5	.	TRBV21-1	.	TGTGCCAGCAGCAAAAAACCCGGGACAGGCGACAATCAGCCCCAGCATTTT	CASSKKPGTGDNQPQHF
TRBJ2-5	few	TRBV27	TRBD1	TGTGCCAGCAGTTTAATCGGGACAGGCCAAGAGACCCAGTACTTC	CASSLIGTGQETQYF
TRBJ2-1	.	TRBV28	.	TGTGCCAGCAGTTCGGGGGATTTCCACAATGAGCAGTTCTTC	CASSSGDFHNEQFF
TRBJ2-2	.	TRBV7-9	.	TGTGCCAGCAGCTTAGTCTCCGCTTCCGGGGAGCTGTTTTTT	CASSLVSASGELFF
TRBJ2-4	.	TRBV12-3/TRBV12-4	TRBD1	TGTGCCAGCAGCCGCGGACAGGGAGGCATTCAGTACTTC	CASSRGQGGIQYF
TRBJ2-3	.	TRBV9	.	TGTGCCAGCAGCGCCTCGGTCAAAGATACGCAGTATTTT	CASSASVKDTQYF
TRBJ1-5	.	TRBV7-2	.	TGTGCCAGCAGCTTGGAAGACAGTCATCAGCCCCAGCATTTT	CASSLEDSHQPQHF
TRBJ2-7	.	TRBV29-1	TRBD1	TGCAGCGTTTTGACAGGGACCTACGAGCAGTACTTC	CSVLTGTYEQYF
TRBJ2-5	many	TRBV18	TRBD1	TGTGCCAGCTCACTGGGACAGGGTGAAGAGACCCAGTACTTC	CASSLGQGEETQYF
TRBJ2-3	.	TRBV20-1	.	TGCAGTGCTAAAGGACAGGGGAAGCTAGCGGGAGTCTTCACAGATACGCAGTATTTT	CSAKGQGKLAGVFTDTQYF
TRBJ1-5	.	TRBV2	.	TGTGCCAGCGGAGGGGCCTTATGGAGCAATCAGCCCCAGCATTTT	CASGGALWSNQPQHF
TRBJ2-7	many	TRBV2	.	TGTGCCAGCAGTGACAGCTTCGGATCCTACGAGCAGTACTTC	CASSDSFGSYEQYF
TRBJ2-5	.	TRBV7-2	.	TGTGCCAGCAGCTTAGTGGTAGCGGCCCGTGGGGAGACCCAGTACTTC	CASSLVVAARGETQYF
TRBJ1-5	.	TRBV20-1	.	TGCAGTGCTAGAGATGTTAGAGGCCTCAGCAATCAGCCCCAGCATTTT	CSARDVRGLSNQPQHF
TRBJ1-2	few	TRBV24-1	.	TGTGCCACCAGTGATACTACCGGTCAGGGCAACTATGGCTACACCTTC	CATSDTTGQGNYGYTF
TRBJ2-7	.	TRBV30	.	TGTGCCTGGAGTGTCGGTCCGGGCTACGAGCAGTACTTC	CAWSVGPGYEQYF
TRBJ2-3	.	TRBV15	.	TGTGCCACCAGCAGAGGGACCCGCACAGATACGCAGTATTTT	CATSRGTRTDTQYF
TRBJ1-5	few	TRBV12-3/TRBV12-4	TRBD1	TGTGCCAGCAGAGCGGGGACAGGGCCTCAGCCCCAGCATTTT	CASRAGTGPQPQHF
TRBJ1-4	few	TRBV4-2	.	TGTGCCAGCAGCCAAGAGCAGGGATTGGCAACTAATGAAAAACTGTTTTTT	CASSQEQGLATNEKLFF